The entry below gives a single T cell receptor beta chain sequence along with its context. This sample was taken from a study of blood T cell repertoires in COVID-19. The wider study: Researchers got acute and convalescent COVID-19 samples from the United States, Italy and Spain. From T cells, B-cell-depleted T cells, or PBMCs came the material, which was cDNA or gDNA.

Germline V lookup: CDR1 MNHEY, CDR2 SMNVEV (reference sequence). V lost 5 bases, J lost 0 bases, and 16 bases lay in between. There are 16 residues in the CDR3. How the authors handled the data: Scientists estimated how many nucleated cells there were by amplifying reference gene primers. The table came from immunoSEQ multiplex PCR; TCRdb's copy has only in-frame clones and leaves some out. The V and J calls and clone size were taken over from that table, and D and trimming were inferred from the DNA. The sample records about 260,000 clones, around 82% being singletons. The chain is built from TRBV27 and TRBJ1-1; D call uncertain. The receptor was isolated from a woman aged 45-65 years who had recovered from COVID-19. The material sequenced was peripheral blood. The CDR3 spells CASSAEGWGLNTEAFF. DNA of the CDR3: TGTGCCAGCAGTGCCGAGGGATGGGGTCTGAACACTGAAGCTTTCTTT.